What follows are 20 T cell receptor beta chains derived from one specimen sequenced in a study of blood T cell repertoires in COVID-19. Libraries were prepared by immunoSEQ multiplex PCR; TCRdb keeps only in-frame clonotypes and omits some of them. The sample holds some 150,000 clones; roughly 90% are singletons and the top ten take about 2%. The sample comprised peripheral blood. The source of these receptors is a human donor in a cohort sampled during active COVID-19.

J is TRBJ2-7 and V is TRBV30; TRBD1 is a possible D gene (6 bases). The CDR3 runs 12 residues. Trimming took 5 bases from V and 2 from J, leaving 10 bases between them. Germline V gene lookup returns CDR1 GTSNPN and CDR2 SVGIG (reference sequence). The CDR3 bases are TGTGCCTGGGGCGACAGGACCTACGAGCAGTACTTC. Translating it yields CAWGDRTYEQYF.

The V gene is TRBV28, the J gene TRBJ1-2, with D perhaps TRBD1 (5 bases). The CDR3 runs 15 residues. The V end lost 1 base, the J end lost 5 bases, and 14 bases lay between the germline ends. Per germline, CDR1 MDHEN and CDR2 SYDVKM. This CDR3 reads CASSLSHLGAYGYTF. The CDR3 DNA follows: TGTGCCAGCAGTTTATCACACCTAGGGGCTTATGGCTACACCTTC.

The J gene is TRBJ2-3, the V gene TRBV11-2; 7 bases fit TRBD2. The V gene end was trimmed by 5 bases and the J gene end by 1 base; junction bases not matched to a gene: 3. Germline V CDR1 and CDR2: SGHAT, FQNNGV. CDR3 length equals 14 residues. Here the CDR3 DNA reads TGTGCCAGCAGCCGCACTAGCGGCACAGATACGCAGTATTTT. It codes for CASSRTSGTDTQYF.

This clone was detected a few times. The J gene is TRBJ1-1, the V gene TRBV25-1, with 7 bases lining up with TRBD1. Germline CDR1 is MGHDK and CDR2 is SYGVNS. The J segment lost 7 bases and the V segment lost 2 bases, leaving 7 bases of the junction unmatched. The CDR3 length is 14 residues. The CDR3 coding sequence is TGTGCCAGCAGTGAACCAGGACAGGTCCGTGAAGCTTTCTTT. The encoded protein is CASSEPGQVREAFF.

The chain couples TRBV7-3 to TRBJ2-1; perhaps TRBD2 as D (5 bases). Germline V gene data show CDR1 as SGHTA and CDR2 as FQGTGA. The CDR3 has 14 residues. V lost 5 bases to trimming and J lost 9 bases, with 17 bases between them. Written as DNA, the CDR3 is TGTGCCAGCAGCAGTATCCACCCTCGGGGTGAGCAGTTCTTC. It encodes CASSSIHPRGEQFF.

The chain employs TRBV5-6 and TRBJ2-3; 9 bases map to TRBD2. This CDR3 has 16 amino acids. From germline, CDR1 is SGHDT and CDR2 YYEEEE. V lost 6 bases, J lost 5 bases, and 13 bases stayed unmatched. This CDR3 reads CASNVGAGGPEDTQYF. The CDR3 DNA reads TGTGCCAGCAACGTGGGGGCGGGGGGGCCAGAAGATACGCAGTATTTT.

The chain has TRBV19 and TRBJ1-1, with D possibly being TRBD1 (5 bases). Germline V gives CDR1 LNHDA, CDR2 SQIVND (reference sequence). The CDR3 is made up of 12 amino acids. V was pared by 3 bases and J by 6 bases, with 8 bases between. CDR3 DNA: TGTGCCAGTAGTATGGGGCAGTCTGAAGCTTTCTTT. It codes for CASSMGQSEAFF.

The chain links TRBV15 to TRBJ1-2; TRBD1 matches 7 bases. V lost 0 bases, J lost 8 bases, and 3 bases stayed unmatched. The germline V gene has CDR1 LNHNV and CDR2 YYDKDF (reference sequence). This CDR3 has 13 amino acids. This CDR3 reads CATSRDPGGGYTF. The DNA of the CDR3 is TGTGCCACCAGCAGAGATCCAGGGGGAGGCTACACCTTC. Complete variable domain (other parts from reference TRBV15 and TRBJ1-2): DAMVIQNPRYQVTQFGKPVTLSCSQTLNHNVMYWYQQKSSQAPKLLFHYYDKDFNNEADTPDNFQSRRPNTSFCFLDIRSPGLGDTAMYLCATSRDPGGGYTFGSGTRLTVV.

The genes are TRBV5-1 and TRBJ1-1; D call uncertain. V was cut by 0 bases and J by 5 bases, with 17 bases left in between. In germline, CDR1 is SGHRS, CDR2 YFSETQ. This CDR3 region has 16 residues. DNA for the CDR3: TGCGCCAGCAGCTTGGAATTAGTGGTTGCGGGGACTGAAGCTTTCTTT. Translation: CASSLELVVAGTEAFF.

The rearrangement links TRBV6-5 to TRBJ1-4; TRBD1 aligns across 8 bases. From germline, CDR1 is MNHEY and CDR2 SVGAGI. The CDR3 sequence is 15 residues long. Trimming removed 6 bases from V and 7 bases from J; junction bases left unmatched: 10. In DNA, the CDR3 is TGTGCCAGCAGAGGGAGACAGGGGCCTGGTGAAAAACTGTTTTTT. It encodes CASRGRQGPGEKLFF.

This clone was observed a single time. The rearrangement uses TRBV5-6 and TRBJ2-1; no reliable D call. Per germline, CDR1 SGHDT and CDR2 YYEEEE. Trimming took off 1 base at V and 3 bases at J, with 8 bases between the two ends. This CDR3 has 14 residues. Written as DNA, the CDR3 is TGTGCCAGCAGCTTGCCGGGTTTCTACAATGAGCAGTTCTTC. It specifies CASSLPGFYNEQFF.

The gene calls are TRBV6-5 and TRBJ1-6; D is uncertain. V was cut by 8 bases and J by 10 bases, with 15 bases left in between. Germline CDR1 reads MNHEY; CDR2 reads SVGAGI. The CDR3 sequence is 13 residues long. CDR3 nucleotide sequence: TGTGCCAGCCGAAGAACAGCAAGGTCACCCCTCCACTTT. This sequence encodes CASRRTARSPLHF.

The V call is TRBV5-1, the J call TRBJ1-5; D remains ambiguous. Deletions cut 4 bases from V and 6 bases from J, with 8 bases between. The CDR3 covers 12 residues. Germline CDR1 reads SGHRS; CDR2 reads YFSETQ. The CDR3 nucleotides read TGCGCCAGCAGCCCAGAATTTCAGCCCCAGCATTTT. Translated: CASSPEFQPQHF.

The gene calls are TRBV5-6 and TRBJ2-2, with D possibly matching TRBD1 (5 bases). This CDR3 spans 16 amino acids. Trimming stripped 3 bases from V and 2 bases from J, with 14 bases between. Looked up from germline, CDR1 is SGHDT and CDR2 is YYEEEE. CDR3 amino acids: CASSSDSTPNTGELFF. In DNA form, the CDR3 reads TGTGCCAGCAGCTCAGACAGTACTCCCAACACCGGGGAGCTGTTTTTT.

J is TRBJ2-1 and V is TRBV11-2; 8 bases match TRBD1. V lost 7 bases and J lost 8; bases outside the gene matches: 7. CDR3 length equals 13 residues. Germline V gene data show CDR1 as SGHAT and CDR2 as FQNNGV. The CDR3 bases are TGTGCCAGCACCGGGACAGGTAGGTATGAGCAGTTCTTC. Amino acid sequence: CASTGTGRYEQFF.

V usage is TRBV9 and J usage is TRBJ2-1; possible D gene TRBD2, 5 bases. Germline values: CDR1 SGDLS, CDR2 YYNGEE. The CDR3 is made up of 15 amino acids. V was trimmed by 0 bases and J by 4 bases, leaving 11 bases between them. This CDR3 reads CASSVDSGIYNEQFF. Written as DNA, the CDR3 is TGTGCCAGCAGCGTAGATTCGGGGATTTACAATGAGCAGTTCTTC.

CDR3 sequence reads: CASSYSAGGAFF. CDR3 in DNA: TGTGCCAGCAGTTACTCGGCAGGGGGCGCTTTCTTT. This chain uses TRBV6-2 or TRBV6-3 with TRBJ1-1, with 8 bases matching TRBD1. After removal of 0 bases from V and 11 bases from J, the junction contained 2 bases not matched to a gene. This CDR3 has 12 residues. From germline, CDR1 is MNHEY and CDR2 SVGEGT.

The V gene is TRBV19, the J gene TRBJ2-3; tentative D call: TRBD2 (6 bases). Germline CDR1 is LNHDA and CDR2 is SQIVND (reference sequence). The CDR3 runs 14 residues. With 8 bases removed from V and 3 bases from J, the gap between germline ends came to 15 bases. The CDR3 region is CASRPGTGTDTQYF. The CDR3 DNA follows: TGTGCCAGTCGGCCGGGGACTGGGACAGATACGCAGTATTTT.

The rearrangement uses TRBV4-1 and TRBJ1-3; D gene unclear. Trimming left V 3 bases short and J 8 bases short, with 14 bases between. The CDR3 is made up of 14 amino acids. The germline CDR1 and CDR2 sequences are MGHRA and YSYEKL. Written as DNA, the CDR3 is TGCGCCAGCAGCCAGACCCAGAGCGGTTACACCATATATTTT. Its translation is CASSQTQSGYTIYF.

This clone has a single count. The chain combines TRBV7-6 with TRBJ2-3, with TRBD2 matching 13 bases. With 5 bases clipped from V and 2 bases from J, the junction kept 7 bases outside the gene matches. CDR1 and CDR2 (germline): SGHVS, FNYEAQ. The CDR3 totals 17 residues. The CDR3 here is CASSTLAGGLYTDTQYF. DNA for the CDR3: TGTGCCAGCAGCACACTAGCGGGAGGGCTATACACAGATACGCAGTATTTT. The entire variable domain, with the rest obtained from reference TRBV7-6 and TRBJ2-3, is as follows: GAGVSQSPRYKVTKRGQDVALRCDPISGHVSLYWYRQALGQGPEFLTYFNYEAQQDKSGLPNDRFSAERPEGSISTLTIQRTEQRDSAMYRCASSTLAGGLYTDTQYFGPGTRLTVL.